In its sample, the clone carrying this TCR beta chain was seen a few times. A single record per CDR3 protein comes from TCRdb applying MiXCR to the RT-PCR reads. The table includes fewer than 600,000 distinct CDR3 sequences, 6.5% to 8% detected once. The data are from a study of response to subunit inactivated influenza vaccine. V shed 2 bases and J shed 3 bases, with 8 bases lying between them. This CDR3 spans 13 amino acids. Germline V gene sequence: CDR1 SGHAT, CDR2 FQNNGV. The receptor's source is a man between 50 and 69 years old who received an inactivated influenza vaccine. This rearrangement joins TRBV11-2 to TRBJ2-7, with no clear D. The sample consisted of PBMCs from blood, taken 23 months after vaccination. The CDR3 region is CASSLQAGYEQYF. Here the CDR3 DNA reads TGTGCCAGCAGCTTACAGGCAGGCTACGAGCAGTACTTC.